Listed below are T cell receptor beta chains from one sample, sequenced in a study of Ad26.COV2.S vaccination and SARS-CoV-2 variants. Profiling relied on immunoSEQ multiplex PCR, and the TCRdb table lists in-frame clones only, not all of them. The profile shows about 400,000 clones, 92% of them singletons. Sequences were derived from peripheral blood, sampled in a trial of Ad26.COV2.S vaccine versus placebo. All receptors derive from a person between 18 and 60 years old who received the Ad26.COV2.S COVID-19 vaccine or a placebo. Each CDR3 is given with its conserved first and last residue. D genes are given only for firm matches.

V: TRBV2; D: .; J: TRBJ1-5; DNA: TGTGCCAGCAGTGAAGGGACAGTCAGCAATCAGCCCCAGCATTTT; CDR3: CASSEGTVSNQPQHF
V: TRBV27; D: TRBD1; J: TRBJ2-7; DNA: TGTGCCAGCAGTTTGACAGGGGCCAACTCCTACGAGCAGTACTTC; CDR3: CASSLTGANSYEQYF
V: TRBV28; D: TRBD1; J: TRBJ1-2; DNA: TGTGCCAGCAGCCGCCACAGCGGGACAGGGTATGGCTACACCTTC; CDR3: CASSRHSGTGYGYTF
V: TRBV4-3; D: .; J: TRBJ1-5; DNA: TGCGCCAGCAGCCAATATTACTCGCAGTCACCCAATCAGCCCCAGCATTTT; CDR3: CASSQYYSQSPNQPQHF
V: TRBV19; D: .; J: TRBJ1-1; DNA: TGTGCCAGTAGTATTGCTGGGGGGACTGAAGCTTTCTTT; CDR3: CASSIAGGTEAFF
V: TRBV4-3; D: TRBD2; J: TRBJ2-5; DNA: TGCGCCAGCAGCCAAGCGACTAGCGGTAAAGAGACCCAGTACTTC; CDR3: CASSQATSGKETQYF
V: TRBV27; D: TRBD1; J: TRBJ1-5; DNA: TGTGCCAGCAGTTTATTTGGTCCAGGGGGCACCAGCAATCAGCCCCAGCATTTT; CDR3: CASSLFGPGGTSNQPQHF
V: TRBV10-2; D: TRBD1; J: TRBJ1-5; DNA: TGCGCCAGCAGCGCCACAGGGGGGACTCAGCCCCAGCATTTT; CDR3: CASSATGGTQPQHF
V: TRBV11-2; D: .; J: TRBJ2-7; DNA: TGTGCCAGCAGCTTAGATAGGCCCCACTCCTACGAGCAGTACTTC; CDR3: CASSLDRPHSYEQYF
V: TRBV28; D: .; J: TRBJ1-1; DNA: TGTGCCAGCAGTTTAGCCTACAGGGTTACTGAAGCTTTCTTT; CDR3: CASSLAYRVTEAFF
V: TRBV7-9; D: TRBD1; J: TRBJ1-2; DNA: TGTGCCAGCAGCTTCCTCATCCCCCCCGGGACAGATTACTATGGCTACACCTTC; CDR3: CASSFLIPPGTDYYGYTF
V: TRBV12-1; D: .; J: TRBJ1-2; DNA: TGTGCCAGCAGCACCTCAACAGGGGGAGGATCTGGCTACACCTTC; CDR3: CASSTSTGGGSGYTF
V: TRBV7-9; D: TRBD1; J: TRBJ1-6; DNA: TGTGCCAGCAGCATGGGACAGCTACCCCTCCACTTT; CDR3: CASSMGQLPLHF
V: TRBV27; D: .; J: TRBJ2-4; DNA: TGTGCCAGCTGGGGAGTAGCCAAAAACATTCAGTACTTC; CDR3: CASWGVAKNIQYF
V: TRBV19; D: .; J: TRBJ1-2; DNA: TGTGCCAGTAGGCGAGGGCTTAACTATGGCTACACCTTC; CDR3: CASRRGLNYGYTF
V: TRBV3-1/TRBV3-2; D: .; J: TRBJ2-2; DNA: TGTGCCAGCAGCCAAACCTCGGGGACCGGGGAGCTGTTTTTT; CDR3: CASSQTSGTGELFF